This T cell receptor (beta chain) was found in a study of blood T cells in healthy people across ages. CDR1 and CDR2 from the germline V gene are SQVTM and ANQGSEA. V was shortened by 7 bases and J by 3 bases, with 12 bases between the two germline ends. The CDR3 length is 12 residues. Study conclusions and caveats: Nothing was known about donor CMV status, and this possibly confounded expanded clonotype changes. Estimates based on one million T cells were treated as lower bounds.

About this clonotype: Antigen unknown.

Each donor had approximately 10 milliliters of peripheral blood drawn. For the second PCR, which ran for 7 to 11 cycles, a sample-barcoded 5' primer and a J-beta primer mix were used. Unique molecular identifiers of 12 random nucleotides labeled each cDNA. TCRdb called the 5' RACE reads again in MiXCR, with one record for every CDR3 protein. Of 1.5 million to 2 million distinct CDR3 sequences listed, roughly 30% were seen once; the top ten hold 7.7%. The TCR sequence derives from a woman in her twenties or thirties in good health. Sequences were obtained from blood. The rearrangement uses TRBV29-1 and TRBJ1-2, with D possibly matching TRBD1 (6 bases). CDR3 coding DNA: TGCAGCGGGGGGGCAGGTGACTATGGCTACACCTTC. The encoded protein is CSGGAGDYGYTF.